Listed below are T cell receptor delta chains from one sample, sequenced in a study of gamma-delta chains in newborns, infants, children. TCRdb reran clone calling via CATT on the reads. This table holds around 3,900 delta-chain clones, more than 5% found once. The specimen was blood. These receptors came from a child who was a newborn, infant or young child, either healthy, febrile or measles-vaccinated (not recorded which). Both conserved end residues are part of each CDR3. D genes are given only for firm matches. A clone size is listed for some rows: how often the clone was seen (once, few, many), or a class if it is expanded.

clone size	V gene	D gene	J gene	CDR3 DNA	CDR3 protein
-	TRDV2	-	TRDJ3	TGTGCCTGTGACACCGGAGGACCTTTCTCCTGGGACACCCGACAGATGTTTTTC	CACDTGGPFSWDTRQMFF
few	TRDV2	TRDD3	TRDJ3	TGTGCCTGTGACACCGGGTGGGGGATAAGCTCCTGGGGCACCCGACAGATGTTTTTC	CACDTGWGISSWGTRQMFF
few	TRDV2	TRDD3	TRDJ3	TGTGCCTGTGACACCTGGGGGATACAAATCTCCTGGGACACCCGACAGATGTTTTTC	CACDTWGIQISWDTRQMFF
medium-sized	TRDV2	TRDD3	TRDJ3	TGTGCCTGTGACGGGATACGGAGCTCCTGGGACACCCGACAGATGTTTTTC	CACDGIRSSWDTRQMFF
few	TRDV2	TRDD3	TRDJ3	TGTGCCTGTGACACCGTGTGGGGGATGCGCGAAGGGGACACCCGACAGATGTTTTTC	CACDTVWGMREGDTRQMFF
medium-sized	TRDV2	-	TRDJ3	TGTGCCTGTGACACCGCGGGTAGTGGGGGTTCCTGGGACACCCGACAGATGTTTTTC	CACDTAGSGGSWDTRQMFF
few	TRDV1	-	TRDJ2	TGTGCTCTTGGGGAAGGGCGCTGGGGGACAGCACAACTCTTCTTT	CALGEGRWGTAQLFF
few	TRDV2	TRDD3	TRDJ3	TGTGCCTGTGACACCGTGGGGGATACGGACACCCGACAGATGTTTTTC	CACDTVGDTDTRQMFF
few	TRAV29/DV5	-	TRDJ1	TGTGCAGCAGGGGCCAGGAGGGCAGTTTTTTTTCTCTTCACCGATAAACTCATCTTT	CAAGARRAVFFLFTDKLIF
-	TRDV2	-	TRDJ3	TGTGCCTGTGACTTTACGGGAGAATACTCCTCCTGGGACACCCGACAGATGTTTTTC	CACDFTGEYSSWDTRQMFF
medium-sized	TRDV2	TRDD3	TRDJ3	TGTGCCTGTGACACCGAGTGGGGGATACGCCGGGACACCCGACAGATGTTTTTC	CACDTEWGIRRDTRQMFF
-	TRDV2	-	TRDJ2	TGTGCCTGTGTGAGAGCGGAGGGGGTCGATGCTTTGACAGCACAACTCTTCTTT	CACVRAEGVDALTAQLFF
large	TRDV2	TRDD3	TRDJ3	TGTGCCTGTGACACCGCTGGGGGATACTGGGACACCCGACAGATGTTTTTC	CACDTAGGYWDTRQMFF
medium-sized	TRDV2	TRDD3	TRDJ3	TGTGCCTGTGACAAAATACTGGGGGATACCTGGGACACCCGACAGATGTTTTTC	CACDKILGDTWDTRQMFF
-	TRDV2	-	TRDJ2	TGTGCCTGTGACACCGTGGTGGTCGATGCGACAGCACAACTCTTCTTT	CACDTVVVDATAQLFF
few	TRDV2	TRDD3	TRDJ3	TGTGCCTGTGACACCCTCTCTGGGGGATACTGGGACACCCGACAGATGTTTTTC	CACDTLSGGYWDTRQMFF
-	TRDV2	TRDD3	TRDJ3	TGTGCCTGTGACTTCGCGGGGGATAGCTCCTGGGACACCCGACAGATGTTTTTC	CACDFAGDSSWDTRQMFF
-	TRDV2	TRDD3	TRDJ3	TGTGCCTGTGCCACCTGGGGGATTTTTAGCTCCTGGGACACCCGACAGATGTTTTTC	CACATWGIFSSWDTRQMFF
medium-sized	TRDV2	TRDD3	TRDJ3	TGTGCCTGTGACACCCTACTGGGGACCTGGGACACCCGACAGATGTTTTTC	CACDTLLGTWDTRQMFF
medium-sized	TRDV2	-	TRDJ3	TGTGCCTGTGACAAACTGGGCTCCTGGGACACCCGACAGATGTTTTTC	CACDKLGSWDTRQMFF
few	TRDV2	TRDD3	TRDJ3	TGTGCCTGTGACTTTCTACTGGGGGACCACTCCTGGGACACCCGACAGATGTTTTTC	CACDFLLGDHSWDTRQMFF
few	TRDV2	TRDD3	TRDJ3	TGTGCCTGTGACACCGTTGGATACGGCTCCTGGGACACCCGACAGATGTTTTTC	CACDTVGYGSWDTRQMFF